This T cell receptor beta chain was captured in a study of blood T cell repertoires in COVID-19. About the research overall: Sites in the United States, Italy and Spain provided acute and convalescent COVID-19 samples. In each case, the material was cDNA or gDNA derived from T cells, B-cell-depleted T cells, or PBMCs.

Germline CDR1 KGHDR, CDR2 SFDVKD. The V and J ends lost 9 bases and 8 bases respectively, with 27 bases between them. CDR3 length: 17 amino acids. The authors' processing: For nucleated cells, counts were estimated from reference gene primer amplification. This table comes from immunoSEQ multiplex PCR, and its TCRdb copy is limited to in-frame clones, with some not included. That table furnishes V, J and clone size, whereas the DNA furnished D and trimming. The sample lists tens of thousands of clones; around 83% were seen once. This receptor was identified in a man at least 80 years old with acute or convalescent COVID-19. The sample was peripheral blood. The rearrangement links TRBV24-1 to TRBJ2-2; the D gene is possibly TRBD2 (6 bases). For the CDR3, the DNA is TGTGCCACCGAGGGACTCCGACTACGTGGTGTGGCTGGGGAGCTGTTTTTT. It encodes CATEGLRLRGVAGELFF.